This T cell receptor beta chain was identified during a study of regulatory T cells in long-lasting Graves disease. Remarks on this clonotype: Its target is not known.

Findings of the study overall: Among samples with persistent disease, TRBV28, TRBJ1-2 and TRBJ2-5 were favored.

The CDR3 runs 14 residues. The V end lost 2 bases, the J end lost 4 bases, and 11 bases lay between the germline ends. Germline V gene data show CDR1 as LGHDT and CDR2 as YNNKEL (reference sequence). Building of the TCR beta libraries involved iRepertoire HTBI primers and Arm-PCR of CDR3 regions. TCRdb ran MiXCR on the multiplex PCR reads and lists one entry per CDR3 protein. The repertoire consists of 650,000 to 700,000 distinct CDR3 sequences, with around 32% occurring once and the leading ten covering around 42%. Time point in this sample: persistent/refractory GD, antithyroid drugs over 5 years with positive TRAb. From RNA extracted from PBMCs, the TCR library was made.

The rearrangement joins TRBV3-1 to TRBJ1-1, with TRBD1 as a possible D gene (5 bases). The input for sequencing was peripheral blood mononuclear cells (PBMCs), taken when the disease was refractory, from a patient treated with antithyroid drugs. The source of this sequence is a female donor with Graves disease. In DNA form, the CDR3 reads TGTGCCAGCAGCCAAAATGCGGGGGGCACTGAAGCTTTCTTT. Translating it yields CASSQNAGGTEAFF.